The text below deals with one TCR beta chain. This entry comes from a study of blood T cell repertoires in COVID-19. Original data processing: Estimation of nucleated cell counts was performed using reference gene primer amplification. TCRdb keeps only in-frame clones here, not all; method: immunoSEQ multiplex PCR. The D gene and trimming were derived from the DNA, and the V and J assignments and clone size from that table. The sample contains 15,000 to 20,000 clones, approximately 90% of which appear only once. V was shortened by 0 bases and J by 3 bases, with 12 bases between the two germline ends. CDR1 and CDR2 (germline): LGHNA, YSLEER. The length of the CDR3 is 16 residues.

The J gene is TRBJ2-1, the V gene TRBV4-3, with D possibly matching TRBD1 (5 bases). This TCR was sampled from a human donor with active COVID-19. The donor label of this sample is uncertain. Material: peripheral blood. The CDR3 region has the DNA TGCGCCAGCAGCCAAGAGTGGCAGGGATACTACAATGAGCAGTTCTTC. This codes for CASSQEWQGYYNEQFF.